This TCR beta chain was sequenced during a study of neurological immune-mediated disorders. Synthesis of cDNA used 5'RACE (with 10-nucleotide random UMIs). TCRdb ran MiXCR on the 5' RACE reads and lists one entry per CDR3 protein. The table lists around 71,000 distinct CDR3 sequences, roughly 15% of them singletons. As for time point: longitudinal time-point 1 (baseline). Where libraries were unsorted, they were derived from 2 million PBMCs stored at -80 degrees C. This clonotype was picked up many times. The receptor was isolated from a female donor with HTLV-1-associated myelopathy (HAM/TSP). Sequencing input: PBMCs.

This CDR3 reads CATLNTNTGELFF. The CDR3 nucleotides are TGTGCCACCTTGAATACGAACACCGGGGAGCTGTTTTTT. The V and J genes are TRBV6-5 and TRBJ2-2; no clear D. V lost 10 bases and J 0 bases, leaving 9 bases between the germline ends. The V gene's germline CDR1 is MNHEY and CDR2 SVGAGI. The CDR3 is made up of 13 amino acids.